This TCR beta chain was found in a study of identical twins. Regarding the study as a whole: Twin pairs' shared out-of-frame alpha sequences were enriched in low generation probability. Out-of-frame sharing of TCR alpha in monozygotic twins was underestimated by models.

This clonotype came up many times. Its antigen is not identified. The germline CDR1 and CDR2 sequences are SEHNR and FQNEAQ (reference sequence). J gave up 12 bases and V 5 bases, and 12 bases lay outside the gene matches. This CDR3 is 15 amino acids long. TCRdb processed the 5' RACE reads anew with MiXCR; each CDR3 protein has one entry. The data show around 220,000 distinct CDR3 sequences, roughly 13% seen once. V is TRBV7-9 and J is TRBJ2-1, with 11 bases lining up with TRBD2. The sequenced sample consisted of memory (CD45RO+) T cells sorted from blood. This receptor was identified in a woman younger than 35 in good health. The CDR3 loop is CASSRTSGGPGVQFF. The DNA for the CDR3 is TGTGCCAGCAGCCGAACTAGCGGGGGCCCCGGTGTGCAGTTCTTC.